This TCR beta chain was obtained from a study of T cells in Graves' hyperthyroidism and ophthalmopathy. Study results and caveats: Expanded thyroid clonotypes (above 0.001) were mostly also found in blood.

CDR3 length: 14 amino acids. Deletions cut 1 base from V and 5 bases from J, with 9 bases between. From germline, CDR1 is DFQATT and CDR2 SNEGSKA (reference sequence). A word on this clonotype: The target antigen is unknown.

RNA transcripts were the template for amplifying TCR beta CDR3 regions. HTBI primers were used for first-round RT-PCR of the TCR CDR3. TCRdb fed the multiplex PCR reads into MiXCR, producing one record per CDR3 protein. The sample carries under 350,000 distinct CDR3 sequences, 21% recorded once. Sequenced: blood. The chain is built from TRBV20-1 and TRBJ1-6; D might be TRBD1 (6 bases). This clonotype originated in a woman aged 45-65 years with Graves' hyperthyroidism. CDR3 DNA: TGCAGTGCTAGAGTCCCAGGGGATAATTCACCCCTCCACTTT. Its protein is CSARVPGDNSPLHF.